The next 9 T cell receptor beta chains were all read from a single sample in a study of blood T cell repertoires in COVID-19. The data were produced by immunoSEQ multiplex PCR, yet TCRdb's version contains in-frame clones alone and is incomplete. Seen here are around 200,000 clones, approximately 80% observed once, and the top ten hold over 10%. The material sequenced was peripheral blood. Every receptor here comes from a woman between 50 and 59 years old with acute or convalescent COVID-19.

The V and J genes are TRBV25-1 and TRBJ2-5; TRBD1 matches at 10 bases. Germline assignment: CDR1 MGHDK and CDR2 SYGVNS. The CDR3 runs to 16 residues. J was trimmed by 2 bases and V by 4 bases; bases with no gene match: 7. The CDR3 DNA is TGTGCCAGCAGTGCCATAAGGGGACAGGGGCAAGAGACCCAGTACTTC. Amino acids: CASSAIRGQGQETQYF.

The J gene is TRBJ1-3, the V gene TRBV6-2 or TRBV6-3, with unresolved D. The CDR3 length is 15 residues. Germline values: CDR1 MNHEY, CDR2 SVGEGT. V was clipped by 4 bases and J by 3 bases, with 13 bases between them. The CDR3: CASSSRRSYGNTIYF. The CDR3 DNA follows: TGTGCCAGCAGTTCGCGCCGGTCTTATGGAAACACCATATATTTT.

This sequence joins TRBV18 and TRBJ1-1; D is perhaps TRBD1 (6 bases). The V gene's germline CDR1 is KGHSH and CDR2 LQKENI. V lost 0 bases and J lost 4, with 12 bases in between. The CDR3 totals 15 residues. CDR3 sequence (DNA): TGTGCCAGCTCACCACCGGCAGGGGCGAGCACTGAAGCTTTCTTT. This gives the protein CASSPPAGASTEAFF.

Turning to this clone: Compared with germline, one end of the junction differs, possibly owing to a read error. V and J are TRBV29-1 and TRBJ1-1; 9 nucleotides match TRBD1. Germline lookup yields CDR1 SQVTM and CDR2 ANQGSEA. The CDR3 is 14 amino acids. This CDR3 reads CSVEDLGTGFETFF. As DNA, the CDR3 is TGCAGCGTTGAAGATCTTGGGACAGGGTTTGAAACTTTCTTT.

V usage is TRBV7-2 and J usage is TRBJ2-1; unclear D gene. The CDR3 consists of 13 residues. Germline V gene sequence: CDR1 SGHTA, CDR2 FQGNSA. V gave up 2 bases and J gave up 10 bases, with 12 bases separating them. CDR3 in amino acids: CASSLPPSKEQFF. The CDR3 bases are TGTGCCAGCAGCTTACCTCCTTCTAAGGAGCAGTTCTTC.

The chain uses TRBV30 and TRBJ2-3, with unresolved D. V was cut by 0 bases and J by 2 bases, with 6 bases left in between. The CDR3 runs to 13 residues. The V gene's germline CDR1 is GTSNPN and CDR2 SVGIG (reference sequence). The CDR3 here is CAWSVLYTDTQYF. The CDR3 coding sequence is TGTGCCTGGAGTGTACTTTACACAGATACGCAGTATTTT.

This chain links TRBV6-1 with TRBJ1-2; 7 bases fit TRBD1. The CDR3 extends over 14 amino acids. V trimming: 0 bases; J trimming: 7 bases; junction bases outside the gene matches: 5. Germline CDR1 MNHNS, CDR2 SASEGT. The CDR3 nucleotides are TGTGCCAGCAGTGAAGCCAACAGGGGCGGTGGCTACACCTTC. Translated: CASSEANRGGGYTF.

The J gene is TRBJ1-6, the V gene TRBV18, with 9 bases fitting TRBD1. Per germline, CDR1 KGHSH and CDR2 LQKENI. The CDR3 is made up of 15 amino acids. Losses at the gene ends were 1 base for V and 9 bases for J; bases not matched to a gene: 4. The CDR3 DNA sequence: TGTGCCAGCTCACCACGCGACAGGGGGGGTTCACCCCTCCACTTT. Amino acids: CASSPRDRGGSPLHF.

DNA for the CDR3: TGTGCCAGCAGGGGGGATCGGGGACAGGCTAACACCGGGGAGCTGTTTTTT. It specifies CASRGDRGQANTGELFF. The chain couples TRBV5-5 to TRBJ2-2, with 8 bases matching TRBD1. CDR1 is SGHKS and CDR2 is YYEKEE in the germline V gene (reference sequence). Losses at the gene ends were 5 bases for V and 2 bases for J; bases not matched to a gene: 11. CDR3 length equals 17 residues.